This TCR beta chain was captured in a study of HIV-infected children after antiretroviral therapy interruption. Unique molecular identifiers were included in an RNA-based 3' RACE TCR library. TCRdb re-analysed the 3' RACE reads in MiXCR, keeping a single row per CDR3 protein. This sample has some 7,000 distinct CDR3 sequences; roughly 15% occur once, and the top ten carry roughly 13%. The treatment here: PENTA 11 planned treatment interruption arm or continuous ART arm. This clonotype has a count of ten or more. Germline CDR1 LGHDT, CDR2 YNNKEL (reference sequence). The V gene lost 0 bases and the J gene lost 1 base, with 8 bases spanning the gap. The CDR3 totals 15 residues.

The V and J genes are TRBV3-1 and TRBJ2-3; TRBD2 is a possible D gene (5 bases). The TCR sequence derives from a pool of human donors with HIV. Source: CD45RO+ CD8+ T cells from PBMCs, pooled from several time points, taken from a donor given antiretroviral therapy, either interrupted or continuous. Subset in this sample: memory CD8+ CD45RO+ CD45RA- T cells. This CDR3 is CASSQDGSRTDTQYF. The CDR3 coding sequence is TGTGCCAGCAGCCAAGATGGGAGCCGCACAGATACGCAGTATTTT.